This TCR beta chain originates from a study of blood T cell repertoires in COVID-19. The CDR3 covers 15 residues. CDR1 SGHAT and CDR2 FQNNGV come from the germline V gene. After removal of 5 bases from V and 5 bases from J, the junction contained 5 bases not matched to a gene. The protocol was immunoSEQ multiplex PCR, while the TCRdb copy is restricted to in-frame clones and leaves out a portion. The sample consists of about 160,000 clones, approximately 90% of them appearing once. This TCR was sampled from an older woman who had recovered from COVID-19. The chain combines TRBV11-2 with TRBJ1-6; 8 nucleotides match TRBD1. The specimen was peripheral blood. Written as DNA, the CDR3 is TGTGCCAGCAGCCCCGGGACAGGAGATAATTCACCCCTCCACTTT. It translates to CASSPGTGDNSPLHF.